A selection of T cell receptor beta chains follows, all from one sample in a study of T cells after yellow fever vaccination. TCRdb re-called the 5' RACE reads through MiXCR, storing one row per CDR3 protein. Here the sample spans hundreds of thousands of distinct CDR3 sequences, 15% to 20% being singletons. This specimen consisted of PBMCs, obtained before the yellow fever booster vaccination. These receptors were taken from a man aged 18 to 35 who received the YFV17D yellow fever vaccine. CDR3s leave out the opening cysteine and the closing phenylalanine or tryptophan.

v_call	cdr3_length	j_call	cdr3_aa
TRBV5-1	11	TRBJ1-1	ATSKDSGSEAF
TRBV11-1	13	TRBJ2-1	ASSPLGWGVNEQF
TRBV4-3	13	TRBJ1-2	ASSQAGQGNYGYT
TRBV7-2	14	TRBJ1-4	ASSPTGGTTNEKLF
TRBV6-4	12	TRBJ1-2	ASSPSFFGLGYT
TRBV5-1	12	TRBJ2-7	ASSLGLAGVEQY
TRBV7-2	11	TRBJ2-4	ASSLLWQDIQY
TRBV7-2	13	TRBJ2-5	ASSLRAGGQETQY
TRBV15	11	TRBJ2-7	ATSLSVSYEQY
TRBV7-8	12	TRBJ2-3	ASSYPFSTDTQY
TRBV5-1	13	TRBJ1-6	ASSYTQGAASPLH
TRBV7-6	15	TRBJ2-1	ASSLGQRAPSYNEQF
TRBV7-9	11	TRBJ1-1	ASSDRTHTEAF
TRBV27	16	TRBJ2-5	ASSLKTSGGVRRETQY
TRBV28	14	TRBJ1-6	ASSYPETGGGSPLH
TRBV3-1	14	TRBJ1-4	ASSQFSGSVDGKLF
TRBV6-5	14	TRBJ2-2	ASSPRTGRGTGELF
TRBV20-1	13	TRBJ2-1	SASFSGQDYNEQF
TRBV6-1	11	TRBJ2-7	ASSEYGVYEQY
TRBV19	13	TRBJ2-3	ASSIVAASTDTQY
TRBV6-6	18	TRBJ2-4	ASSSAAYKGDKRAKNIQY
TRBV20-1	11	TRBJ2-1	SARFRTNNEQF
TRBV12-3/TRBV12-4	11	TRBJ2-1	ASSSYGLYEQF
TRBV11-2	15	TRBJ2-3	ASSPFPGGSSTDTQY
TRBV4-3	12	TRBJ1-6	ASSFRESSSPLH
TRBV5-1	14	TRBJ2-4	ASSLAGEGAKNIQY
TRBV20-1	13	TRBJ1-1	SAKTPGQVNTEAF
TRBV6-2/TRBV6-3	14	TRBJ1-2	ASSLETGLPVYGYT
TRBV12-3/TRBV12-4	13	TRBJ2-1	ASSPREGSRNEQF
TRBV3-1	11	TRBJ1-1	ASSRNDDTEAF
TRBV12-5	16	TRBJ2-4	ASGLIPGQSIAKNIQY
TRBV7-8	12	TRBJ1-2	ASSLGPEFYGYT
TRBV9	12	TRBJ2-2	ASSPQTPAGELF
TRBV6-2/TRBV6-3	11	TRBJ2-5	ASSYLNEETQY
TRBV10-3	13	TRBJ1-2	AISETIRGSYGYT
TRBV7-2	15	TRBJ1-4	ASSLSPRQTPNEKLF
TRBV6-6	13	TRBJ2-1	ASRDTGLGPNEQF
TRBV4-1	14	TRBJ1-1	ASSRRRGDTRPRAF
TRBV4-3	15	TRBJ2-1	ASSQDESGFSYNEQF
TRBV27	12	TRBJ2-7	ASSSPLRSYEQY
TRBV11-2	13	TRBJ1-4	ASSQIGTLREKLF
TRBV7-2	15	TRBJ1-5	ASSKGTGGGSNQPQH
TRBV7-2	14	TRBJ1-2	ASSLVHGALGYGYT
TRBV2	11	TRBJ2-7	ASSAGNSDEQY
TRBV20-1	15	TRBJ2-5	SARDRAAGGQQETQY
TRBV18	11	TRBJ2-5	ASSPWGQETQY
TRBV5-4	13	TRBJ1-2	ASSLALGRGGGYT
TRBV12-3/TRBV12-4	14	TRBJ1-1	ASREGQPTGNTEAF
TRBV5-1	11	TRBJ2-3	ASSGEGADTQY
TRBV20-1	11	TRBJ2-3	SASRAGTDTQY
TRBV5-1	12	TRBJ1-1	ASSPTGDFAEAF
TRBV7-2	11	TRBJ2-5	ASTQSEGQTQY
TRBV27	12	TRBJ2-3	ASSLRRGTDTQY
TRBV20-1	10	TRBJ2-1	SAGETKGEQF
TRBV12-3/TRBV12-4	13	TRBJ2-1	ASSPTSGGVNEQF
TRBV18	18	TRBJ1-4	ASSPLSPAGRTATNEKLF
TRBV11-2	13	TRBJ2-3	ASSYSAGHGDTQY
TRBV10-3	12	TRBJ2-2	AISENRDRGELF
TRBV20-1	11	TRBJ1-2	SARRQGVDGYT
TRBV28	14	TRBJ1-2	ASSFPRTGLPEGYT